Reported below is one T cell receptor beta chain. No antigen is known for it. The sample originates from a study of T cell responses to AZD1222 COVID-19 vaccine. The study's findings and limits: Repertoires were obtained solely post-peak T cell response. Clonal diversity may have been underestimated in mostly white British donors. The number of AZD1222 recipients seropositive at baseline was only six. Reportedly, nearly half of unique spike TCRs recognized epitopes outside B.1.351/B.1.1.7 mutations.

V lost 3 bases, J lost 4 bases, and 10 bases lay in between. The germline V gene has CDR1 LNHDA and CDR2 SQIVND (reference sequence). The CDR3 extends over 15 amino acids. Data came from immunoSEQ multiplex PCR; TCRdb stores just in-frame clones and leaves some out. The repertoire holds over 150,000 clones, about 90% seen once, with about 5% in the top ten. The specimen was peripheral blood, collected on day 0 of MenACWY control vaccination. The chain has TRBV19 and TRBJ1-6; possibly TRBD1 for D (5 bases). The receptor was derived from an adult in good health. The CDR3 nucleotides are TGTGCCAGTAGTATTGGGACGGAATATAATTCACCCCTCCACTTT. Protein sequence: CASSIGTEYNSPLHF.